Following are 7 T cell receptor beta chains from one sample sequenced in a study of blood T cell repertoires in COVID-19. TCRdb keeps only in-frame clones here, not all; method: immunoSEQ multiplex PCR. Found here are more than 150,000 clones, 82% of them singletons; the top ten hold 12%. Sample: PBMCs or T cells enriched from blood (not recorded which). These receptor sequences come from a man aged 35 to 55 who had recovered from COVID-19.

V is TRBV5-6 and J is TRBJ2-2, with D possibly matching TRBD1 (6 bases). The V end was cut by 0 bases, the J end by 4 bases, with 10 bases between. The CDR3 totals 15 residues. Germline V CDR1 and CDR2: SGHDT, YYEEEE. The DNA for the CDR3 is TGTGCCAGCAGCTTGGACAGGGTCGCCACCGGGGAGCTGTTTTTT. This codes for CASSLDRVATGELFF.

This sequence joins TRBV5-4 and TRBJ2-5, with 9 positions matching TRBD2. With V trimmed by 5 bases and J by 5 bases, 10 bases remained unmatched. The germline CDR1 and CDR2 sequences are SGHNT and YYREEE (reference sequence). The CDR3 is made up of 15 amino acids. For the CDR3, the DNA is TGTGCCAGCAGTAGCGGGAGTGAGGCGAGGGAGACCCAGTACTTC. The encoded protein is CASSSGSEARETQYF.

CDR3 sequence (DNA): TGTGCCAGCAGTTATCCGGGACTAGTCCCCGAGACCCAGTACTTC. Its protein is CASSYPGLVPETQYF. This chain joins TRBV6-5 and TRBJ2-5; 8 bases are shared with TRBD2. Trimming took 3 bases from V and 5 from J; bases not matched to a gene: 8. The CDR3 sequence is 15 residues long. CDR1 MNHEY and CDR2 SVGAGI come from the germline V gene.

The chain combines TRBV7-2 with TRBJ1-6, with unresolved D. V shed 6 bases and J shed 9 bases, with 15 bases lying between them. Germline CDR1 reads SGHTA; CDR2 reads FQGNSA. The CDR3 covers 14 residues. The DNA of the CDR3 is TGTGCCAGCAGGCTATCCCCTCTTGGTTCACCCCTCCACTTT. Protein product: CASRLSPLGSPLHF.

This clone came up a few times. Here the CDR3 DNA reads TGTGCCTGGAGACTCTTCGCCTACACTGAAGCTTTCTTT. As protein: CAWRLFAYTEAFF. This chain links TRBV30 with TRBJ1-1, with no clear D. Germline assignment: CDR1 GTSNPN and CDR2 SVGIG (reference sequence). This CDR3 spans 13 amino acids. V was pared by 3 bases and J by 3 bases, with 11 bases between.

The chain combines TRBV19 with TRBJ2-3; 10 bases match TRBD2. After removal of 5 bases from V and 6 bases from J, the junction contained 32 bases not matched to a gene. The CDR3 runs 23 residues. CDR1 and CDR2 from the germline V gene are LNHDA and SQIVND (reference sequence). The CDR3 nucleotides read TGTGCCAGTAGTGGGGACGGACTAGCGGTTACTGCCACGACCGGGAGATGGGTGGATACGCAGTATTTT. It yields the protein CASSGDGLAVTATTGRWVDTQYF. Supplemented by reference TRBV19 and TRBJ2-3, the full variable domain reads DGGITQSPKYLFRKEGQNVTLSCEQNLNHDAMYWYRQDPGQGLRLIYYSQIVNDFQKGDIAEGYSVSREKKESFPLTVTSAQKNPTAFYLCASSGDGLAVTATTGRWVDTQYFGPGTRLTVL.

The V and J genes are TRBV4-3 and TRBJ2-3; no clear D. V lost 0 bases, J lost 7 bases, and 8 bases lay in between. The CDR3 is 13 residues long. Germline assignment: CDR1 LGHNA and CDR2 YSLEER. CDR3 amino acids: CASSQDLSNTQYF. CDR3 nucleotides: TGCGCCAGCAGCCAAGATCTGAGTAATACGCAGTATTTT.